The T cell receptor beta chain described here comes from a study of a mutant IDH1 vaccine in newly diagnosed glioma. The trim removed 3 bases at V and 5 bases at J, leaving 7 bases unmatched. The germline CDR1 and CDR2 sequences are SGHRS and YFSETQ. The CDR3 covers 14 residues. Generated by immunoSEQ multiplex PCR, the TCRdb table keeps only in-frame clones and is missing some. The data show roughly 68,000 clones, 74% seen once. In regard to this clone: What it binds is unknown.

Time point reported: week 35, safety follow-up. In every dose of vaccine, 300 ug of mutant IDH1 20-mer peptide was given alongside topical imiquimod. The sample consisted of PBMCs, taken from a glioma patient whose treatment included an IDH1 peptide vaccine. This TCR was sampled from a man in his fifties or sixties with glioma. The chain employs TRBV5-1 and TRBJ2-7, with 8 bases that match TRBD1. CDR3 sequence reads: CASSWDRPLDEQYF. CDR3 nucleotides: TGCGCCAGCAGCTGGGACAGGCCGTTAGACGAGCAGTACTTC.